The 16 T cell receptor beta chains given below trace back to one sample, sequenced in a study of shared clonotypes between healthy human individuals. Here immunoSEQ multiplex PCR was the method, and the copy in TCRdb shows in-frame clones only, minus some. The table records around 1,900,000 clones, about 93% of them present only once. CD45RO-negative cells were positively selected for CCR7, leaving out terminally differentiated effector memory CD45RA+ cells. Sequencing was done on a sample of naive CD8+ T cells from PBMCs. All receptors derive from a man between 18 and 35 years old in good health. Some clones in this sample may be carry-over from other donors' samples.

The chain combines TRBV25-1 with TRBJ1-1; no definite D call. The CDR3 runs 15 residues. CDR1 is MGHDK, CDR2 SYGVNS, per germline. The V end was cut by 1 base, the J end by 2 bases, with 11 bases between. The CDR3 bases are TGTGCCAGCAGTGAATCCTTCGGCAGAAACACTGAAGCTTTCTTT. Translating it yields CASSESFGRNTEAFF.

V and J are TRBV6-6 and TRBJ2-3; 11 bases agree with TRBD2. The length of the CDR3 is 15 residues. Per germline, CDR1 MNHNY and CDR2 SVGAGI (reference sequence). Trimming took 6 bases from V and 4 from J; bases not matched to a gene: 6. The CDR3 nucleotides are TGTGCCAGCAGCCGCCTACTAGCGGGGGCAGATACGCAGTATTTT. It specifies CASSRLLAGADTQYF.

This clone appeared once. CDR3: CASSEEYRGDSPLHF. The CDR3 nucleotides read TGTGCCAGCAGTGAAGAGTACAGAGGGGATTCACCCCTCCACTTT. This sequence joins TRBV6-1 and TRBJ1-6; possible D gene TRBD1, 5 bases. The CDR3 totals 15 residues. Trimming left V 1 base short and J 8 bases short, with 12 bases between. Germline CDR1 reads MNHNS; CDR2 reads SASEGT.

The CDR3 region has the DNA TGTGCCAGCAGCCGGACGGATTCCTACGAGCAGTACTTC. Its translation: CASSRTDSYEQYF. This chain joins TRBV7-6 and TRBJ2-7; D ambiguous. Germline CDR1 is SGHVS and CDR2 is FNYEAQ. This CDR3 is 13 amino acids long. Trimming pared 5 bases from V and 1 base from J, leaving 9 bases between.

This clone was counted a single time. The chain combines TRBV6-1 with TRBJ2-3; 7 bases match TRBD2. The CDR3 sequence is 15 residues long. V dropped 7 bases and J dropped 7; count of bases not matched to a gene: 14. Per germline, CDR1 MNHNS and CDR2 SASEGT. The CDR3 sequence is CASKSRDYLSNTQYF. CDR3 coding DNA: TGTGCCAGCAAGTCCCGGGACTATTTATCAAATACGCAGTATTTT.

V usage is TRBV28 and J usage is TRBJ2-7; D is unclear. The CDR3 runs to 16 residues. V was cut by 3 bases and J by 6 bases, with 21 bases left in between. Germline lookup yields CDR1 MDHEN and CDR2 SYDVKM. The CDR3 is CASSFLVGDIGPEQYF. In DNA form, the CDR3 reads TGTGCCAGCAGTTTTTTGGTCGGCGACATAGGGCCCGAGCAGTACTTC.

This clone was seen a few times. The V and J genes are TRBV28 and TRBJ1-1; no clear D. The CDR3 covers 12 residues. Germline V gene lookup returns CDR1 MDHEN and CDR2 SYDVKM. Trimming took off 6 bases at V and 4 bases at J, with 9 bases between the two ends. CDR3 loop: CASRARGTEAFF. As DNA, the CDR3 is TGTGCCAGCAGGGCCCGGGGCACTGAAGCTTTCTTT.

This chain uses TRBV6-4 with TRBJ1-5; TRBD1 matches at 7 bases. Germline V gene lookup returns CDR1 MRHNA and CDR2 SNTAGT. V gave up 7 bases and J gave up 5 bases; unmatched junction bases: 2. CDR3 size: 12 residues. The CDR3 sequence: CASNQGDQPQHF. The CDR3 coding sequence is TGTGCCAGCAATCAGGGGGATCAGCCCCAGCATTTT.

Written as DNA, the CDR3 is TGTGCCAGCAGCCCAACCCGGGACAGGGGGCAAAACACAGATACGCAGTATTTT. Translation: CASSPTRDRGQNTDTQYF. V is TRBV28 and J is TRBJ2-3; TRBD1 aligns across 12 bases. The V gene end was trimmed by 6 bases and the J gene end by 2 bases; junction bases not matched to a gene: 12. This CDR3 has 18 amino acids. Germline assignment: CDR1 MDHEN and CDR2 SYDVKM.

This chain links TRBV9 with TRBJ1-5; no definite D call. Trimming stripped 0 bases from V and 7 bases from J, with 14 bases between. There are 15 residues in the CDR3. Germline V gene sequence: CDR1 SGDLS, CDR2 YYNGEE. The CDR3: CASSVAGGLGQPQHF. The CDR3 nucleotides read TGTGCCAGCAGCGTAGCAGGCGGTTTGGGGCAGCCCCAGCATTTT.

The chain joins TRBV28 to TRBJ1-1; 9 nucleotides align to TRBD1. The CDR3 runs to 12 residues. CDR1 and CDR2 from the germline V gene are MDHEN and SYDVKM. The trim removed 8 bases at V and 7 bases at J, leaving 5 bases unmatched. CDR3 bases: TGTGCCAGCCGGACAGGGGAAGGTGAAGCTTTCTTT. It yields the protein CASRTGEGEAFF.

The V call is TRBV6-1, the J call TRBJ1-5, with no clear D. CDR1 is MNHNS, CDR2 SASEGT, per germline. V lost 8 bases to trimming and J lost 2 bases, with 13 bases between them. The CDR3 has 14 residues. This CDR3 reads CASCAQGRNQPQHF. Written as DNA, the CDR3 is TGTGCCAGCTGCGCTCAAGGGCGCAATCAGCCCCAGCATTTT.

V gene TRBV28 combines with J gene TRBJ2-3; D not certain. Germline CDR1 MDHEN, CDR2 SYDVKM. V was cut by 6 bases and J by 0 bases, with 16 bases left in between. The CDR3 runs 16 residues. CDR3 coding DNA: TGTGCCAGCAGCCCAGAGGTCACCGCTAGCACAGATACGCAGTATTTT. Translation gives CASSPEVTASTDTQYF.

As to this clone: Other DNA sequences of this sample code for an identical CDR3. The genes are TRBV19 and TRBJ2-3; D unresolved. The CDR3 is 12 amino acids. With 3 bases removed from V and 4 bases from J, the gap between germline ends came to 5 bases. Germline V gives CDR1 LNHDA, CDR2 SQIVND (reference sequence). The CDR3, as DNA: TGTGCCAGTAGTATCCGTTCAGATACGCAGTATTTT. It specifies CASSIRSDTQYF.

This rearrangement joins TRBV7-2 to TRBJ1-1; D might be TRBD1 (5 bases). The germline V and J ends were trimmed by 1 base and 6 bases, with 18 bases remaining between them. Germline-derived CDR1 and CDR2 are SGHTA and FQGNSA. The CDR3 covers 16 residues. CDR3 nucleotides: TGTGCCAGCAGCTTAGGGTCCACGGGGCGTGGTTCTGAAGCTTTCTTT. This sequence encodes CASSLGSTGRGSEAFF.

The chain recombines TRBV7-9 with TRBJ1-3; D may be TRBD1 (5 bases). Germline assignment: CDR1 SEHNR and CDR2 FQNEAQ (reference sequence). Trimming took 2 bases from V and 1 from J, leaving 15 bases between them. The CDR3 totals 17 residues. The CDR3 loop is CASSLREGRGSGNTIYF. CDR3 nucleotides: TGTGCCAGCAGCTTACGAGAGGGACGTGGGTCTGGAAACACCATATATTTT.